This TCR beta chain came from a study of T cell responses to AZD1222 COVID-19 vaccine. Overall study findings and caveats: Repertoires were collected only later (after the peak T cell response had occurred). The donors showed a predominance of white British ancestry and of females, with possible underestimation of clonal diversity. Following two doses of AZD1222, Spike-specific TCR breadth and depth rose. The span of vaccine-associated CD4 TCRs extended across spike, with dominance at 160-218 and 743-854.

Trimming cost V 2 bases and J 1 base; bases outside gene matches: 11. The germline gives CDR1 SGHRS, CDR2 YFSETQ. There are 19 residues in the CDR3. Only in-frame clones appear in the TCRdb table, and some are missing; sequencing was by immunoSEQ multiplex PCR. The table has roughly 120,000 clones, over 75% seen once. With respect to this clone: Its antigen is currently unknown.

Sequenced here: peripheral blood, sampled on day 0 of MenACWY control vaccination. This chain uses TRBV5-1 with TRBJ2-6; 8 positions match TRBD1. The TCR originated in an adult in good health. CDR3 protein: CASSLTGTGKGSGANVLTF. CDR3 bases: TGCGCCAGCAGCTTAACCGGGACAGGCAAAGGGTCTGGGGCCAACGTCCTGACTTTC. The full variable domain, rest sourced from reference TRBV5-1 and TRBJ2-6, is KAGVTQTPRYLIKTRGQQVTLSCSPISGHRSVSWYQQTPGQGLQFLFEYFSETQRNKGNFPGRFSGRQFSNSRSEMNVSTLELGDSALYLCASSLTGTGKGSGANVLTFGAGSRLTVL.